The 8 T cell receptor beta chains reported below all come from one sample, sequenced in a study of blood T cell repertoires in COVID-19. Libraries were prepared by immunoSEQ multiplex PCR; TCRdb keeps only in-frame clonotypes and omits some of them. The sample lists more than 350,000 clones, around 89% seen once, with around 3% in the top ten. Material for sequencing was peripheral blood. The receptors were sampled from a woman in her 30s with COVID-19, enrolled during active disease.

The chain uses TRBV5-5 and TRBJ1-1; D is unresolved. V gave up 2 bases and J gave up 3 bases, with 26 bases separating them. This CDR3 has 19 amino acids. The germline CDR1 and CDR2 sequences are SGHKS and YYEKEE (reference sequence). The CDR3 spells CASSFGTSYSRVVHTEAFF. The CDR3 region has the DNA TGTGCCAGCAGCTTTGGTACGTCTTATTCGAGGGTAGTTCACACTGAAGCTTTCTTT.

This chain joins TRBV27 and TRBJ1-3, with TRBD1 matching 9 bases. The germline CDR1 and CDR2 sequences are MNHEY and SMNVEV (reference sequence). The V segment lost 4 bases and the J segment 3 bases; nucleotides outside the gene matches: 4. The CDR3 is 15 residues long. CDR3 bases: TGTGCCAGCAGTTCGACAGGGGGTATTGGAAACACCATATATTTT. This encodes CASSSTGGIGNTIYF.

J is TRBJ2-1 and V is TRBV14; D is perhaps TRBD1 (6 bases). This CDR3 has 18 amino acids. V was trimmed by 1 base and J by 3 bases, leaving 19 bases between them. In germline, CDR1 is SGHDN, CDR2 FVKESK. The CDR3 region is CASSQVSLWGLNYNEQFF. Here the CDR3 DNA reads TGTGCCAGCAGCCAAGTCTCTCTCTGGGGGCTAAACTACAATGAGCAGTTCTTC.

The CDR3 region is CASSYSRSGNTIYF. The CDR3 DNA is TGTGCCAGCAGTTACTCGCGGTCTGGAAACACCATATATTTT. The V gene is TRBV6-2 or TRBV6-3, the J gene TRBJ1-3; no reliable D call. Germline CDR1 MNHEY, CDR2 SVGEGT. Trimming took 0 bases from V and 1 from J, leaving 4 bases between them. This CDR3 is 14 amino acids long.

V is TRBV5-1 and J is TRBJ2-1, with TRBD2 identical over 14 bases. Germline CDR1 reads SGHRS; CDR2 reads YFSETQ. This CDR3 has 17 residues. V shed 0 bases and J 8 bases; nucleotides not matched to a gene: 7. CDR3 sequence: CASSLARTSGGYHEQFF. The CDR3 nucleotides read TGCGCCAGCAGCTTGGCTCGGACTAGCGGGGGGTACCATGAGCAGTTCTTC.

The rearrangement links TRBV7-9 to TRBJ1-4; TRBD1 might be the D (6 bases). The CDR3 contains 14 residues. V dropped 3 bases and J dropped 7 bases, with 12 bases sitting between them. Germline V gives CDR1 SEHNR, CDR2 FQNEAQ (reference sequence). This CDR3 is CASSLDSRGEKLFF. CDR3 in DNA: TGTGCCAGCAGCTTGGACAGTCGGGGTGAAAAACTGTTTTTT.

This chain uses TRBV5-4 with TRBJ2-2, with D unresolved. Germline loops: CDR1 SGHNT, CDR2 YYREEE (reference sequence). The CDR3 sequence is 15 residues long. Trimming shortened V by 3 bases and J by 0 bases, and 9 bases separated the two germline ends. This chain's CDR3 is CASSYPRANTGELFF. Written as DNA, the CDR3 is TGTGCCAGCAGCTATCCACGGGCGAACACCGGGGAGCTGTTTTTT. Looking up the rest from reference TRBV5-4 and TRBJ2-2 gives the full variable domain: ETGVTQSPTHLIKTRGQQVTLRCSSQSGHNTVSWYQQALGQGPQFIFQYYREEENGRGNFPPRFSGLQFPNYSSELNVNALELDDSALYLCASSYPRANTGELFFGEGSRLTVL.

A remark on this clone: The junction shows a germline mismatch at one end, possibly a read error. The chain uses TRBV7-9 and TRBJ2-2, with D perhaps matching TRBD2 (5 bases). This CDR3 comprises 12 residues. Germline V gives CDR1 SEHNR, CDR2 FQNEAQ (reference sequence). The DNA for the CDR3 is TGTGCCAGCAACGGGAACCCCGGGGAGCTGTTTTTT. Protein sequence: CASNGNPGELFF.